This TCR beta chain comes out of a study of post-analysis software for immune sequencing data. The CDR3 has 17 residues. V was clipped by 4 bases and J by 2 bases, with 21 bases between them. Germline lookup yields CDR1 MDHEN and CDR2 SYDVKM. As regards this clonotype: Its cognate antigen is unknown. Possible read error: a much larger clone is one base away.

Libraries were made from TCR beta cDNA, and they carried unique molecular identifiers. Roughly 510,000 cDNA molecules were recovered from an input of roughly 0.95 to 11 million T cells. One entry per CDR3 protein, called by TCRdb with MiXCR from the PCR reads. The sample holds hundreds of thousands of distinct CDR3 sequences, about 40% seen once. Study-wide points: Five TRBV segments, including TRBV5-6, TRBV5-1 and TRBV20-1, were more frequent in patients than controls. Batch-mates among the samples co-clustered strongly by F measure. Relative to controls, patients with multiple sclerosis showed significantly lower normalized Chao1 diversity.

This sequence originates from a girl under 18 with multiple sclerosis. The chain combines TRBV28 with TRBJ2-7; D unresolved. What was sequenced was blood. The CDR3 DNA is TGTGCCAGCAGTTCATTCGGGCGGAGAGCGACACCCTACGAGCAGTACTTC. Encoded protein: CASSSFGRRATPYEQYF.